Sequencing of this TCR beta chain was carried out in a study of cytomegalovirus exposure and HLA in healthy donors (dated by TCRdb to about 2017). In the study overall: A later analysis indicated that the roughly 130 validation repertoires were generated on the platform also employed for the approximately 700 repertoires of the first cohort. The study combined high-throughput TCR immunosequencing, statistical association of individual TCRs with disease status, and machine learning to predict cytomegalovirus infection status. The study aimed to test whether cataloging public T cell receptors could reveal signatures of past pathogen exposure. In addition to the first cohort of hundreds of subjects, a separate validation cohort of 120 different subjects was used.

CDR1 is given as SGHVS and CDR2 as FQNEAQ, both from the germline V gene. The CDR3 runs 14 residues from the cysteine to the phenylalanine. Just CDR3 DNA is preserved here, 42 bases in frame from base 1. V loses 6 bases of germline sequence and J loses 4 bases, and the interval between the two ends is 10 bases. The donors were included in the validation cohort of 90 to 150 subjects, a group kept apart from the 666-subject first cohort. Study-wide findings and limitations: The classifier was reported to diagnose cytomegalovirus status with high specificity and sensitivity in both the original cohort and the validation cohort. All 130 or so repertoires were used to score co-occurrence in the validation cohort in a later analysis, because that analysis had no HLA typing for the cohort. Most TCR sequences were seen in very few donors, while some public TCRs were found in many individuals. In vitro tests confirmed that a few of the cytomegalovirus-associated TCR beta chains recognize cytomegalovirus antigens. The authors suggested that the approach could potentially be generalized to other disease states and immunological phenotypes. Subsequent analysis determined that TCRs grouped into clusters in the first cohort also showed a tendency toward co-occurrence across the 130 or so validation repertoires, and 85% to 95% of cluster scores exceeded 0. In the study, around 160 TCR beta chains were listed as associated with cytomegalovirus.

Library generation was performed with the immunoSEQ multiplex PCR assay. On the study's bioinformatics: A statistical classification framework was developed to diagnose cytomegalovirus status using the catalog of TCR beta chain sequences. The table comes from immuneACCESS by way of TCRdb, which keeps in-frame sequences with V and J called. Part of the clones is missing from these tables; in studies checked, under half for an unresolved V gene and the rest for unknown reasons. V and J calls and clone size are those listed in that table; D and trimming were worked out from the DNA. The sample yields about 400,000 clones; more than 80% were counted once. Clones ranked in the top ten supply roughly 0.75% of the sample. Concerning this clone: Its antigen is not yet known. Per-base quality was not reported, and no clone a single base away is much larger than it.

The chain uses TRBV7-8 and TRBJ1-6, with an unclear D gene assignment. The source of this sequence is a young woman in good health and CMV-seronegative. Sequenced input: PBMCs. The DNA sequence is as follows: TGTGCCAGCAGGAGGGCGGATTATAATTCACCCCTCCACTTT. Its protein product is CASRRADYNSPLHF.